The 25 T cell receptor beta chains reported below all come from one sample, sequenced in a study of low-dose radiotherapy and immunotherapy resistance in tumors. Primers targeting TRAV and TRBV primed first-strand cDNA, covering alpha and beta chains. TCRs were put through about 20 PCR cycles of amplification with Phusion. A constant-region primer and the V-primer adapter served as the primer pair. TCRdb reprocessed the reads with MiXCR, giving one entry per CDR3 protein. In the table there are 17,000 or so distinct CDR3 sequences, about 70% of which are singletons. The receptors stem from a human donor with advanced metastatic prostate, ovarian, gallbladder or colorectal cancer (not recorded which). This table probably holds off-target reads from a library built for another chain.

V and J are TRBV7-2 and TRBJ1-1, with D unresolved. V was pared by 0 bases and J by 1 base, with 9 bases between. Germline V lookup: CDR1 SGHTA, CDR2 FQGNSA. CDR3 length equals 15 residues. CDR3 region: CASSLADSRNTEAFF. The CDR3 nucleotides are TGTGCCAGCAGCTTAGCTGACTCTCGGAACACTGAAGCTTTCTTT.

This clonotype was seen more than once but under ten times. The chain links TRBV12-3 or TRBV12-4 to TRBJ2-1; D is unclear. The CDR3 loop spans 12 amino acids. V lost 1 base and J 3 bases, leaving 1 base between the germline ends. The CDR3 reads CASSLVYNEQFF. Here the CDR3 DNA reads TGTGCCAGCAGTTTAGTCTACAATGAGCAGTTCTTC.

The count of this clonotype is one. This chain joins TRBV6-2 or TRBV6-3 and TRBJ1-2, with D perhaps TRBD1 (5 bases). V lost 0 bases and J lost 4, with 12 bases in between. Germline V lookup: CDR1 MNHEY, CDR2 SVGEGT. The length of the CDR3 is 15 residues. The CDR3 bases are TGTGCCAGCAGTTACTCCGGGACGTTGGGCTATGGCTACACCTTC. Encoded protein: CASSYSGTLGYGYTF.

V usage is TRBV3-1 and J usage is TRBJ2-5; D gene uncertain. The germline V and J ends were trimmed by 3 bases and 2 bases, with 7 bases remaining between them. Per germline, CDR1 LGHDT and CDR2 YNNKEL (reference sequence). CDR3 size: 13 residues. The CDR3 protein is CASSHMFQETQYF. In DNA, the CDR3 is TGTGCCAGCAGCCACATGTTTCAAGAGACCCAGTACTTC.

The rearrangement links TRBV6-5 to TRBJ2-1; the D gene is possibly TRBD1 (6 bases). Germline assignment: CDR1 MNHEY and CDR2 SVGAGI. CDR3 length: 16 amino acids. Trimming pared 0 bases from V and 5 bases from J, leaving 14 bases between. The CDR3 here is CASSYSTGILNNEQFF. The DNA of the CDR3 is TGTGCCAGCAGTTACTCAACAGGGATCCTAAACAATGAGCAGTTCTTC.

The table lists this clonotype with a count of one. The V call is TRBV3-1, the J call TRBJ2-5, with D uncertain. Per germline, CDR1 LGHDT and CDR2 YNNKEL (reference sequence). V lost 4 bases to trimming and J lost 4 bases, with 7 bases between them. CDR3 length: 12 amino acids. This CDR3 reads CASSPWGETQYF. CDR3 coding DNA: TGTGCCAGCAGCCCGTGGGGAGAGACCCAGTACTTC.

In this sample, this clonotype turned up a few times. This rearrangement joins TRBV27 to TRBJ2-3; tentative D call: TRBD1 (6 bases). From germline, CDR1 is MNHEY and CDR2 SMNVEV (reference sequence). This CDR3 has 17 residues. Trimming cost V 6 bases and J 0 bases, with 19 bases left between them. The CDR3 DNA is TGTGCCAGCAGCCCCTACAGAGGGGGACCCAGCACAGATACGCAGTATTTT. It is translated as CASSPYRGGPSTDTQYF.

This chain links TRBV6-1 with TRBJ2-2; TRBD1 matches 8 bases. CDR1 is MNHNS, CDR2 SASEGT, per germline. The CDR3 consists of 14 residues. After removal of 6 bases from V and 2 bases from J, the junction contained 2 bases not matched to a gene. DNA for the CDR3: TGTGCCAGCAGGACAGGGGCAAACACCGGGGAGCTGTTTTTT. This translates into CASRTGANTGELFF.

The chain is built from TRBV3-1 and TRBJ2-5; 9 nucleotides agree with TRBD2. The CDR3 totals 17 residues. Germline-derived CDR1 and CDR2 are LGHDT and YNNKEL (reference sequence). Trimming cost V 4 bases and J 0 bases; bases outside gene matches: 9. The CDR3 sequence is CASSPHLAGENQETQYF. The CDR3 nucleotides read TGTGCCAGCAGCCCCCATTTAGCGGGGGAAAACCAAGAGACCCAGTACTTC.

The chain links TRBV4-2 to TRBJ2-3; D gene ambiguous. The CDR3 covers 13 residues. With 3 bases removed from V and 7 bases from J, the gap between germline ends came to 11 bases. Germline V gene sequence: CDR1 LGHNA, CDR2 YNFKEQ. CDR3 nucleotides: TGTGCCAGCAGCCAGGGGTCCGTTAATACGCAGTATTTT. It encodes CASSQGSVNTQYF.

V and J are TRBV20-1 and TRBJ2-3, with a tentative D call TRBD1 (6 bases). The CDR3 spans 15 residues. Germline CDR1 DFQATT, CDR2 SNEGSKA (reference sequence). The ends were cut back, 5 bases at V and 6 bases at J, with 21 bases in the middle. For the CDR3, the DNA is TGCAGTGCTCCCAGTTTGGGGGCGCGTACCGATACGCAGTATTTT. Translation: CSAPSLGARTDTQYF.

The rearrangement uses TRBV6-6 and TRBJ1-2, with 8 bases matching TRBD1. Germline CDR1 MNHNY, CDR2 SVGAGI (reference sequence). CDR3 size: 16 residues. The J segment lost 7 bases and the V segment lost 3 bases, leaving 13 bases of the junction unmatched. The DNA for the CDR3 is TGTGCCAGCAGTTATTTGGACAGGGCCGTTGGGGTTGGCTACACCTTC. Its translation: CASSYLDRAVGVGYTF.

The chain uses TRBV6-2 or TRBV6-3 and TRBJ2-7, with D hard to call. The germline V and J ends were trimmed by 5 bases and 5 bases, with 16 bases remaining between them. The CDR3 contains 14 residues. CDR1 is MNHEY and CDR2 is SVGEGT in the germline V gene. CDR3 protein: CASSRRALADEQYF. The CDR3 DNA reads TGTGCCAGCAGTCGAAGGGCTCTCGCGGACGAGCAGTACTTC.

A single count supports this clonotype. The V and J genes are TRBV4-1 and TRBJ2-6, with D maybe TRBD2 (7 bases). CDR1 and CDR2 from the germline V gene are MGHRA and YSYEKL. This CDR3 is built from 17 residues. V was cut by 4 bases and J by 4 bases, with 17 bases left in between. CDR3 coding DNA: TGCGCCAGCAGCCCGAGGGGGAGGGACTACGGGGCCAACGTCCTGACTTTC. Amino acid sequence: CASSPRGRDYGANVLTF.

This clonotype was counted only a few times. This chain connects TRBV30 to TRBJ2-4; 9 nucleotides line up with TRBD2. Germline V lookup: CDR1 GTSNPN, CDR2 SVGIG (reference sequence). The ends lost 6 bases at V and 3 bases at J; junction bases unmatched: 12. The CDR3 has 16 amino acids. CDR3 in DNA: TGTGCCTGCTCAGCGGGGGGTAATGTGGGCAAAAACATTCAGTACTTC. It translates to CACSAGGNVGKNIQYF.

The V call is TRBV5-4, the J call TRBJ2-1; 10 bases match TRBD2. Germline CDR1 and CDR2: SGHNT and YYREEE (reference sequence). The CDR3 is made up of 16 amino acids. The V segment lost 5 bases and the J segment 3 bases; nucleotides outside the gene matches: 8. In nucleotides, the CDR3 is TGTGCCAGCAGTACTCCCACTAGCGGGAACTACAATGAGCAGTTCTTC. Translating gives CASSTPTSGNYNEQFF.

J is TRBJ2-1 and V is TRBV20-1, with D possibly matching TRBD1 (5 bases). Germline V gives CDR1 DFQATT, CDR2 SNEGSKA (reference sequence). The V and J ends lost 5 bases and 10 bases respectively, with 18 bases between them. This CDR3 region has 13 residues. DNA for the CDR3: TGCAGTGCTGCCCGTTCTGCAGGGTACGAGCAGTTCTTC. Protein: CSAARSAGYEQFF.

The chain couples TRBV14 to TRBJ2-7; possibly TRBD2 for D (5 bases). CDR3 length: 13 amino acids. Between the trimmed V and J ends, which lost 0 bases and 2 bases, there was a span of 5 bases. CDR1 is SGHDN and CDR2 is FVKESK in the germline V gene. This CDR3 reads CASSQEEAYEQYF. The CDR3 bases are TGTGCCAGCAGCCAAGAGGAGGCCTACGAGCAGTACTTC.

The V call is TRBV20-1, the J call TRBJ2-5; D is tentatively TRBD1 or TRBD2 (5 bases each). With 3 bases removed from V and 1 base from J, the gap between germline ends came to 15 bases. Looked up from germline, CDR1 is DFQATT and CDR2 is SNEGSKA (reference sequence). CDR3 length: 15 amino acids. The CDR3 loop is CSASSGAEIQETQYF. Written as DNA, the CDR3 is TGCAGTGCTAGTTCCGGGGCCGAAATCCAAGAGACCCAGTACTTC.

The genes are TRBV30 and TRBJ2-5, with TRBD2 matching 12 bases. Germline V CDR1 and CDR2: GTSNPN, SVGIG (reference sequence). The length of the CDR3 is 18 residues. The ends lost 5 bases at V and 0 bases at J; junction bases unmatched: 13. The CDR3 nucleotides are TGTGCCTGGGGGGGGCTAGCGGGGGGGCCGGGGTACCAAGAGACCCAGTACTTC. Its protein product is CAWGGLAGGPGYQETQYF.

The V gene is TRBV10-3, the J gene TRBJ1-4; D is uncertain. This CDR3 region has 16 residues. The V end was cut by 0 bases, the J end by 0 bases, with 8 bases between. Germline CDR1 ENHRY, CDR2 SYGVKD. The chain's CDR3 is CAISESRRTTNEKLFF. The CDR3 region has the DNA TGTGCCATCAGTGAGTCCCGCCGGACAACTAATGAAAAACTGTTTTTT.

The rearrangement joins TRBV2 to TRBJ2-2; 8 nucleotides line up with TRBD1. The CDR3 extends over 14 amino acids. Germline values: CDR1 SNHLY, CDR2 FYNNEI. J gave up 6 bases and V 4 bases, and 4 bases lay outside the gene matches. The CDR3 DNA reads as TGTGCCAGCAGTGGAGGCAGGGGGCCCGGGGAGCTGTTTTTT. Encoded protein: CASSGGRGPGELFF.

The gene calls are TRBV14 and TRBJ1-1; no definite D call. This CDR3 is built from 14 residues. Germline V gives CDR1 SGHDN, CDR2 FVKESK. The V end was cut by 4 bases, the J end by 3 bases, with 12 bases between. The CDR3 reads CASSREPRYTEAFF. The CDR3 DNA sequence: TGTGCCAGCAGCCGAGAACCAAGGTACACTGAAGCTTTCTTT.

This chain connects TRBV4-1 to TRBJ1-2; D not certain. Germline CDR1 is MGHRA and CDR2 is YSYEKL. Trimming removed 0 bases at V and 4 bases at J, with 18 bases between. The length of the CDR3 is 17 residues. For the CDR3, the DNA is TGCGCCAGCAGCCAAGACGAAGAAAGAGGTTATGTCTATGGCTACACCTTC. This translates into CASSQDEERGYVYGYTF.

This sequence joins TRBV9 and TRBJ2-7; perhaps TRBD2 as D (6 bases). CDR3 size: 15 residues. Germline loops: CDR1 SGDLS, CDR2 YYNGEE. V was pared by 2 bases and J by 2 bases, with 14 bases between. The CDR3 DNA is TGTGCCAGCAGCGTTAGGGACGGAGGGACCTACGAGCAGTACTTC. Amino acids: CASSVRDGGTYEQYF.